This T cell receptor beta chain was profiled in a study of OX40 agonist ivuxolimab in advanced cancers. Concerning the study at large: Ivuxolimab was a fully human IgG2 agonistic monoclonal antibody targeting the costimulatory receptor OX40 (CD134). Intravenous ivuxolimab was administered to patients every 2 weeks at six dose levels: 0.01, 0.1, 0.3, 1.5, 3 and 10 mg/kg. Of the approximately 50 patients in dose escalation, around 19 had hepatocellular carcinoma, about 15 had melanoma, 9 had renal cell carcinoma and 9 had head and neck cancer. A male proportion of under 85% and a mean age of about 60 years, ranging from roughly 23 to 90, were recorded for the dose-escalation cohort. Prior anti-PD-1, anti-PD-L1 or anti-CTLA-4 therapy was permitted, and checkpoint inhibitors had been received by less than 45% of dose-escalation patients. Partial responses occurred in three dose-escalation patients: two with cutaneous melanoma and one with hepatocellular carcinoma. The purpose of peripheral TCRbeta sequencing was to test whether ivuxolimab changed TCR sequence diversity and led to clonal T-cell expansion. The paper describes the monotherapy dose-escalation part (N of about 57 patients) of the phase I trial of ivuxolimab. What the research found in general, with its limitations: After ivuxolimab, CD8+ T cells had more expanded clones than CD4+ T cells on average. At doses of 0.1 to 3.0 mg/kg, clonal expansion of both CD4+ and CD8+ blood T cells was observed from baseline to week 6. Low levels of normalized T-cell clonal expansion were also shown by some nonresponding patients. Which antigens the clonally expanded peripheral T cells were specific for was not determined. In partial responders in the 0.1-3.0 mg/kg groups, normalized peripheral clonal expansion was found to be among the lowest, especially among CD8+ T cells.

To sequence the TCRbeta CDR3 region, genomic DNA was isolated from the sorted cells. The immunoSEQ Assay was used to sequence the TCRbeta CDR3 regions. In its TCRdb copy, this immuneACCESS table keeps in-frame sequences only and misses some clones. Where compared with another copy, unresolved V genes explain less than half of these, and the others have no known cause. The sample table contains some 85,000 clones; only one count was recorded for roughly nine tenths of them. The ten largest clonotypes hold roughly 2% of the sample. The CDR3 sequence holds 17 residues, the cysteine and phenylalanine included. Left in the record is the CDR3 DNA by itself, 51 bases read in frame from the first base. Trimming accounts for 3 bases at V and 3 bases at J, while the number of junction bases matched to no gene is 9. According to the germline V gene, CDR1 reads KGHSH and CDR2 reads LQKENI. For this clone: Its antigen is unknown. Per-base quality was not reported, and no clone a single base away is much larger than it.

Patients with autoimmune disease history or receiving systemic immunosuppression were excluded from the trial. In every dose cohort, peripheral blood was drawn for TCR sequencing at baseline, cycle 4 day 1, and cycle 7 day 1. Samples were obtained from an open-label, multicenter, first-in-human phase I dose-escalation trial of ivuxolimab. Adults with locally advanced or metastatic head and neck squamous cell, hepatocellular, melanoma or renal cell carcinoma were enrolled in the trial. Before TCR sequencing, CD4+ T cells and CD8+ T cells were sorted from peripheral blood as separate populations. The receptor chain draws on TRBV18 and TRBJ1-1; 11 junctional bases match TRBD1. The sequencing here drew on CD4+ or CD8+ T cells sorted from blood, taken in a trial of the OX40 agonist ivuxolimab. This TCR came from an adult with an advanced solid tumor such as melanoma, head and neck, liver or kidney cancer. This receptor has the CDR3 CASSPRDRGISYTEAFF. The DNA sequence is TGTGCCAGCTCACCCCGGGACAGGGGGATCTCGTACACTGAAGCTTTCTTT.